The T cell receptor (beta chain) described here comes from a study of T cell responses to AZD1222 COVID-19 vaccine. Libraries were prepared by immunoSEQ multiplex PCR; TCRdb keeps only in-frame clonotypes and omits some of them. Here the sample spans 60,000 to 75,000 clones, 70% to 90% being singletons. The CDR3 is 16 residues long. V trimming: 5 bases; J trimming: 7 bases; junction bases outside the gene matches: 12. Germline CDR1 reads MDHEN; CDR2 reads SYDVKM. This specimen was peripheral blood, taken 28 days after the second AZD1222 dose. The receptor was derived from an adult who received the AZD1222 COVID-19 vaccine. The genes are TRBV28 and TRBJ1-5, with 9 bases identical to TRBD1. CDR3 protein: CASSIISGTGYQPQHF. CDR3 nucleotides: TGTGCCAGCAGTATCATCTCCGGGACAGGGTACCAGCCCCAGCATTTT.